The 18 T cell receptor beta chains in this list originate from one sample, sequenced in a study of blood T cell repertoires in COVID-19 (dated by TCRdb to 2018 to 2020). Library method: the immunoSEQ multiplex PCR assay. What TCRdb holds here is the immuneACCESS table cut down to in-frame rearrangements. Part of the clones is not present; checked against another copy, under half of the missing clones reflect an unresolved V gene, and the others are unexplained. The sample contains about 42,000 clones, roughly 86% of them found a single time. The ten largest clones represent 55% to 60% of the sample. Sequencing used peripheral blood. The receptor source for this set is a man aged 65 to 79 with acute or convalescent COVID-19.

The V call is TRBV12-5, the J call TRBJ1-6, with 8 positions matching TRBD1. This CDR3 has 14 amino acids. Germline CDR1 reads LGHNT; CDR2 reads FRNRAP. Trimming removed 6 bases from V and 11 bases from J; junction bases left unmatched: 9. The CDR3 nucleotides read TGTGCTAGTGGATTCGACAGGGGCAGGACACCCCTCCACTTT. Translated: CASGFDRGRTPLHF. The full variable domain, with the rest looked up from reference TRBV12-5 and TRBJ1-6, is DARVTQTPRHKVTEMGQEVTMRCQPILGHNTVFWYRQTMMQGLELLAYFRNRAPLDDSGMPKDRFSAEMPDATLATLKIQPSEPRDSAVYFCASGFDRGRTPLHFGNGTRLTVT.

The DNA for the CDR3 is TGTGCCAGCAGTTATAATCGCAGGGGCCAGCCCCAGCATTTT. Translation gives CASSYNRRGQPQHF. The chain is built from TRBV6-2 or TRBV6-3 and TRBJ1-5; D is possibly TRBD1 (6 bases). From germline, CDR1 is MNHEY and CDR2 SVGEGT. The CDR3 runs 14 residues. V gave up 3 bases and J gave up 7 bases, with 13 bases separating them.

The chain combines TRBV29-1 with TRBJ1-1, with TRBD1 matching over 10 bases. J lost 6 bases, V lost 4 bases, and 8 bases had no gene match. Germline assignment: CDR1 SQVTM and CDR2 ANQGSEA. The CDR3 is 14 amino acids. Here the CDR3 reads CSVAETGGDAEAFF. In DNA form, the CDR3 reads TGCAGCGTTGCTGAGACAGGGGGCGACGCTGAAGCTTTCTTT.

The V gene is TRBV4-2, the J gene TRBJ1-3, with no clear D. Germline lookup yields CDR1 LGHNA and CDR2 YNFKEQ. V was trimmed by 1 base and J by 1 base, leaving 17 bases between them. CDR3 length: 18 residues. CDR3 bases: TGTGCCAGCAGCCAAGCTATCCCCTTATCGGGGTCTGGAAACACCATATATTTT. Translation gives CASSQAIPLSGSGNTIYF.

The chain recombines TRBV5-1 with TRBJ2-3; the match to TRBD1 covers 8 bases. Trimming took 5 bases from V and 0 from J; bases not matched to a gene: 2. The CDR3 extends over 14 amino acids. Germline V lookup: CDR1 SGHRS, CDR2 YFSETQ. DNA of the CDR3: TGCGCCAGCAGTGGACAGGGAAGCACAGATACGCAGTATTTT. It yields the protein CASSGQGSTDTQYF.

This rearrangement joins TRBV12-3 or TRBV12-4 to TRBJ2-5; unclear D gene. The CDR3 has 12 amino acids. V was pared by 4 bases and J by 4 bases, with 7 bases between. The CDR3 bases are TGTGCCAGCAGTTACATTCCAGAGACCCAGTACTTC. Its protein is CASSYIPETQYF.

V usage is TRBV18 and J usage is TRBJ1-1; 9 positions match TRBD1. This CDR3 spans 14 amino acids. CDR1 and CDR2 from the germline V gene are KGHSH and LQKENI. With 3 bases clipped from V and 5 bases from J, the junction kept 4 bases outside the gene matches. CDR3 amino acids: CASSPGQGITEAFF. DNA for the CDR3: TGTGCCAGCTCACCGGGACAGGGAATTACTGAAGCTTTCTTT.

CDR3 in amino acids: CASRGQGAKNIQYF. Here the CDR3 DNA reads TGTGCCAGCAGGGGACAGGGGGCCAAAAACATTCAGTACTTC. This sequence joins TRBV6-5 and TRBJ2-4; 10 bases are a match to TRBD1. V trimming: 6 bases; J trimming: 1 base; junction bases outside the gene matches: 0. The CDR3 is made up of 14 amino acids. CDR1 is MNHEY and CDR2 is SVGAGI in the germline V gene.

The J gene is TRBJ1-2, the V gene TRBV29-1; 8 bases align to TRBD1. V lost 1 base to trimming and J lost 6 bases; unmatched junction nucleotides: 7. Germline assignment: CDR1 SQVTM and CDR2 ANQGSEA. CDR3 size: 14 residues. This chain's CDR3 is CSVEVQGAINGYTF. The CDR3 coding sequence is TGCAGCGTTGAAGTGCAGGGGGCCATAAATGGCTACACCTTC.

There are a few counts of this clone. The V call is TRBV6-5, the J call TRBJ2-2, with a possible D match to TRBD2 (6 bases). The CDR3 has 13 residues. Germline V gene data show CDR1 as MNHEY and CDR2 as SVGAGI. CDR3 loop: CVTRRANTGELFF. In DNA, the CDR3 is TGTGTCACAAGGAGGGCGAACACCGGGGAGCTGTTTTTT.

The chain uses TRBV3-1 (or the pseudogene TRBV3-2) and TRBJ2-1, with 9 bases identical to TRBD1. The trim removed 0 bases at V and 9 bases at J, leaving 6 bases unmatched. This CDR3 has 15 residues. Germline V lookup: CDR1 LGHDT, CDR2 YNNKEL (reference sequence). The CDR3 region is CASSQDLTGGREQFF. The CDR3 DNA reads as TGTGCCAGCAGCCAAGATCTGACAGGGGGTCGTGAGCAGTTCTTC.

V is TRBV15 and J is TRBJ2-2; TRBD2 is a possible D gene (6 bases). CDR1 LNHNV and CDR2 YYDKDF come from the germline V gene (reference sequence). The V end was cut by 0 bases, the J end by 5 bases, with 10 bases between. This CDR3 region has 15 residues. Here the CDR3 reads CATSRDLGGTGELFF. DNA for the CDR3: TGTGCCACCAGCAGAGATCTCGGGGGAACCGGGGAGCTGTTTTTT.

The rearrangement uses TRBV7-3 and TRBJ1-6; a weak D match, TRBD1 (6 bases). The germline CDR1 and CDR2 sequences are SGHTA and FQGTGA. V lost 2 bases to trimming and J lost 7 bases, with 12 bases between them. The CDR3 spans 15 residues. The CDR3 sequence is CASSLVNQGNSPLHF. The DNA of the CDR3 is TGTGCCAGCAGCTTAGTAAACCAGGGGAATTCACCCCTCCACTTT.

The rearrangement joins TRBV6-2 or TRBV6-3 to TRBJ1-5; the D gene is possibly TRBD1 (5 bases). In germline, CDR1 is MNHEY, CDR2 SVGEGT. Trimming left V 6 bases short and J 7 bases short, with 13 bases between. The CDR3 spans 13 residues. CDR3 in amino acids: CASSAGLGQPQHF. CDR3 bases: TGTGCCAGCAGCGCAGGGTTGGGCCAGCCCCAGCATTTT.

V gene TRBV4-2 combines with J gene TRBJ1-5; 8 positions agree with TRBD1. The CDR3 runs to 14 residues. CDR1 is LGHNA and CDR2 is YNFKEQ in the germline V gene. Trimming removed 4 bases from V and 4 bases from J; junction bases left unmatched: 3. CDR3: CASSLQGENQPQHF. DNA for the CDR3: TGTGCCAGCAGCCTACAGGGGGAAAATCAGCCCCAGCATTTT.

V gene TRBV19 combines with J gene TRBJ1-6, with TRBD1 matching over 8 bases. The V gene's germline CDR1 is LNHDA and CDR2 SQIVND (reference sequence). The CDR3 has 16 amino acids. V gave up 7 bases and J gave up 6 bases; unmatched junction bases: 11. The CDR3 is CASTKTGASINSPLHF. In DNA, the CDR3 is TGTGCCAGTACAAAGACAGGGGCCAGTATTAATTCACCCCTCCACTTT.

To note about this clone: The same CDR3 also results from other DNA sequences found in this sample. This chain uses TRBV7-9 with TRBJ1-1, with 8 bases identical to TRBD1. The CDR3 is 13 residues long. Germline V gene sequence: CDR1 SEHNR, CDR2 FQNEAQ (reference sequence). V trimming: 5 bases; J trimming: 8 bases; junction bases outside the gene matches: 7. In DNA, the CDR3 is TGTGCCAGCAGCGGGACAGGAGGAACAGAAGCTTTCTTT. It encodes CASSGTGGTEAFF.

The chain joins TRBV20-1 to TRBJ1-2; 7 bases agree with TRBD1. With V trimmed by 3 bases and J by 4 bases, 11 bases remained unmatched. Germline V lookup: CDR1 DFQATT, CDR2 SNEGSKA (reference sequence). The CDR3 is made up of 15 amino acids. CDR3 region: CSASHRDAGGYGYTF. CDR3 nucleotides: TGCAGTGCTAGTCACAGGGACGCAGGGGGCTATGGCTACACCTTC.